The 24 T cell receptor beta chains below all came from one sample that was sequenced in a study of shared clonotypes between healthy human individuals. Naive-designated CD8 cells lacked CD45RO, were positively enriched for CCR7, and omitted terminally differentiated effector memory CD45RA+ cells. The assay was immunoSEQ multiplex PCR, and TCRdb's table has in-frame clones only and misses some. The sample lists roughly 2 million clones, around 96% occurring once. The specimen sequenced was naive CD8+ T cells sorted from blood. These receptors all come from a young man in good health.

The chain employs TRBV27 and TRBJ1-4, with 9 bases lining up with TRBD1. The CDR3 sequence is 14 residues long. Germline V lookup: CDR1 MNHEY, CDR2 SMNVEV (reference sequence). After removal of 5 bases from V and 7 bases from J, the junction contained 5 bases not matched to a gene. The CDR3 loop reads CASSGTGTGEKLFF. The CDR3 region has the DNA TGTGCCAGCAGTGGGACAGGGACAGGTGAAAAACTGTTTTTT.

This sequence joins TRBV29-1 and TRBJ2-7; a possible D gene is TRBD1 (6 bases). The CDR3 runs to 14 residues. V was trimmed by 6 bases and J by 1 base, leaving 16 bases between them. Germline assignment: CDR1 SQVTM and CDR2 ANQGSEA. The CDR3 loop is CSVRPGTPSYEQYF. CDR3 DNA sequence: TGCAGCGTCCGTCCCGGGACACCTTCCTACGAGCAGTACTTC.

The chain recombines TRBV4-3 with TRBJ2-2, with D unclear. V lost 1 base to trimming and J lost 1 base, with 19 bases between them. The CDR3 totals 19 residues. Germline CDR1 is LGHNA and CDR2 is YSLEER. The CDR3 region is CASSQVVMGIDWNTGELFF. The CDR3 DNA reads TGCGCCAGCAGCCAAGTGGTGATGGGAATCGACTGGAACACCGGGGAGCTGTTTTTT.

In DNA, the CDR3 is TGTGCCAGCAGCTTCCGGGACGGCTACGAGCAGTACTTC. Translating gives CASSFRDGYEQYF. V and J are TRBV7-6 and TRBJ2-7, with D perhaps matching TRBD1 or TRBD2 (5 bases each). Trimming took 3 bases from V and 3 from J, leaving 9 bases between them. Germline CDR1 and CDR2: SGHVS and FNYEAQ. This CDR3 region has 13 residues.

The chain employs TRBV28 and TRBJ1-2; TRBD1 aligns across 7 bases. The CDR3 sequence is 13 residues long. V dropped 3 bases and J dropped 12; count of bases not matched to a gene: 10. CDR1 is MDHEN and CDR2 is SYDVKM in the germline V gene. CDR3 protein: CASSFRRGGDDTF. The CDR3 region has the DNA TGTGCCAGCAGTTTCCGCAGGGGGGGAGATGACACCTTC.

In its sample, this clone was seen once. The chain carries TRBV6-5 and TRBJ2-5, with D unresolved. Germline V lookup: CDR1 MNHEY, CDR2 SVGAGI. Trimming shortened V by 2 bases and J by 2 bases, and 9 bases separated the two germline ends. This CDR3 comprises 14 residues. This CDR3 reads CASSYDTIQETQYF. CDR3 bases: TGTGCCAGCAGTTACGATACAATACAAGAGACCCAGTACTTC.

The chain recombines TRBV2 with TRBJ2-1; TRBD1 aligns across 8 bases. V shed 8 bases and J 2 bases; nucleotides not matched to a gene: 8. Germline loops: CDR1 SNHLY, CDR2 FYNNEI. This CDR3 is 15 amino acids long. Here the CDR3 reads CASRYGDRTYNEQFF. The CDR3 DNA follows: TGTGCCAGCCGGTATGGGGACAGGACCTACAATGAGCAGTTCTTC.

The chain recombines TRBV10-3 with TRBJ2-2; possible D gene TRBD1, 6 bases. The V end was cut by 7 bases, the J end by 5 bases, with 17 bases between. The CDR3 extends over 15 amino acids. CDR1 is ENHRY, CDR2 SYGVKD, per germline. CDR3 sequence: CAIKTGTPGTGELFF. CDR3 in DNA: TGTGCCATCAAAACAGGGACCCCTGGGACCGGGGAGCTGTTTTTT.

The CDR3 spells CASSSPELWYNEQFF. CDR3 DNA sequence: TGTGCCAGCAGTTCCCCGGAACTATGGTACAATGAGCAGTTCTTC. V gene TRBV6-6 combines with J gene TRBJ2-1; D not certain. This CDR3 has 15 amino acids. V was cut by 4 bases and J by 4 bases, with 14 bases left in between. From germline, CDR1 is MNHNY and CDR2 SVGAGI (reference sequence).

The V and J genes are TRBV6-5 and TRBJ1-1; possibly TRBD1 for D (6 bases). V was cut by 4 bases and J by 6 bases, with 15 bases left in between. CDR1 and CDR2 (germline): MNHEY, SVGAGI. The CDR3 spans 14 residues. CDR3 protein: CASSFIGGKSEAFF. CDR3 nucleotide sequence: TGTGCCAGCAGTTTTATAGGGGGAAAATCTGAAGCTTTCTTT.

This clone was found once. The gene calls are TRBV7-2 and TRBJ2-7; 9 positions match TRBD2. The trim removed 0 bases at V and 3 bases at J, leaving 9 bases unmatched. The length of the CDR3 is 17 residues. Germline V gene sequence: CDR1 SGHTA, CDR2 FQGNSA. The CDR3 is CASSLAYTSGPNYEQYF. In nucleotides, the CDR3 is TGTGCCAGCAGCTTAGCATACACTAGCGGGCCGAACTACGAGCAGTACTTC.

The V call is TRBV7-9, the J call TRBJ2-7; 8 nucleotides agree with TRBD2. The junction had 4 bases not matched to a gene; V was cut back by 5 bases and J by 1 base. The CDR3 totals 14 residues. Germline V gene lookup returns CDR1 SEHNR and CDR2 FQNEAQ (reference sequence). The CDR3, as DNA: TGTGCCAGCAGCCTAGGGACTAGGTCCTACGAGCAGTACTTC. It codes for CASSLGTRSYEQYF.

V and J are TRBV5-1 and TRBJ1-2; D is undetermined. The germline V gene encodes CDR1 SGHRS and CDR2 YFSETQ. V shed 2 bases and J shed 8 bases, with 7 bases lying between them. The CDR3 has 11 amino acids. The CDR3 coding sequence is TGCGCCAGCAGCTTCAATGGGGGCTACACCTTC. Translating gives CASSFNGGYTF.

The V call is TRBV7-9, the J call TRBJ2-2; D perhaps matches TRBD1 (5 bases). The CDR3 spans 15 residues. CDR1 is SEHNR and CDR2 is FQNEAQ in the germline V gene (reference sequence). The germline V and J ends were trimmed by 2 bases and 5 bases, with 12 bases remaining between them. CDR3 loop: CASSLTQAGTGELFF. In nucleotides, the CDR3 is TGTGCCAGCAGCTTAACCCAGGCAGGGACCGGGGAGCTGTTTTTT.

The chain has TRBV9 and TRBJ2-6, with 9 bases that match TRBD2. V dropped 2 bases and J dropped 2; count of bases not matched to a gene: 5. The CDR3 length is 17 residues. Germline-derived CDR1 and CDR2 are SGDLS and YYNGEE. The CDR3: CASSVQRGDPGANVLTF. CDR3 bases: TGTGCCAGCAGCGTCCAGCGGGGGGATCCTGGGGCCAACGTCCTGACTTTC. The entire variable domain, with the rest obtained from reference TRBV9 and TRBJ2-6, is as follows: DSGVTQTPKHLITATGQRVTLRCSPRSGDLSVYWYQQSLDQGLQFLIQYYNGEERAKGNILERFSAQQFPDLHSELNLSSLELGDSALYFCASSVQRGDPGANVLTFGAGSRLTVL.

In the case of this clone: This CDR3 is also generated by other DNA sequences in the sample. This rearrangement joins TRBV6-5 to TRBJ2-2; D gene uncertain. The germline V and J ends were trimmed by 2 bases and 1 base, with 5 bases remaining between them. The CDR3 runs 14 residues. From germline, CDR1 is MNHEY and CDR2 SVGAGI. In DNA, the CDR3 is TGTGCCAGCAGTTACCCTGAGAACACCGGGGAGCTGTTTTTT. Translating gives CASSYPENTGELFF.

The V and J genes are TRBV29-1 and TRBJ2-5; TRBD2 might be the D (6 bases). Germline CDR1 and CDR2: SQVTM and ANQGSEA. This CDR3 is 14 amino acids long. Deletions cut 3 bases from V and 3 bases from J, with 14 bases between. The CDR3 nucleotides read TGCAGCGTTGAGGGGGGTAGGGAAGAAGAGACCCAGTACTTC. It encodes CSVEGGREEETQYF.

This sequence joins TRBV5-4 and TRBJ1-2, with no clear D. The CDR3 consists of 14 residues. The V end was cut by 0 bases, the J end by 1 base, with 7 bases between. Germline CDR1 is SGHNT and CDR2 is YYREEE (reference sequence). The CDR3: CASSLVGYNYGYTF. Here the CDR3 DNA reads TGTGCCAGCAGCTTGGTAGGGTATAACTATGGCTACACCTTC.

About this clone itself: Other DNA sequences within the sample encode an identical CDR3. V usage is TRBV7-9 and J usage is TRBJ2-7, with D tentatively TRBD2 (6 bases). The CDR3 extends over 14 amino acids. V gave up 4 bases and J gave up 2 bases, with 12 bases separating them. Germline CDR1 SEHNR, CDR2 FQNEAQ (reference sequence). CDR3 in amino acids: CASSSPGLTYEQYF. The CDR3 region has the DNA TGTGCCAGCAGCTCCCCGGGACTTACCTACGAGCAGTACTTC.

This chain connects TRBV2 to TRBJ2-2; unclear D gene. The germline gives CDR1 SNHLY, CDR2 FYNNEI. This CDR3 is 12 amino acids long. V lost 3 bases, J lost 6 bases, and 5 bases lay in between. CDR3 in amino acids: CASSEGSGELFF. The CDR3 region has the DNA TGTGCCAGCAGTGAGGGGTCCGGGGAGCTGTTTTTT.

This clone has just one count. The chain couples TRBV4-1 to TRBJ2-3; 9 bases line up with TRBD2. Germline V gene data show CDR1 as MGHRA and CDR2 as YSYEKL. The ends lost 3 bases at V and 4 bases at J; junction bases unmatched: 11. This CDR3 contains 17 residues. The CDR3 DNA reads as TGCGCCAGCAGCCATGTTGCAGGCGGGGGGGGAGCAGATACGCAGTATTTT. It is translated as CASSHVAGGGGADTQYF.

As DNA, the CDR3 is TGTGCCTGGAGGGAAGGGACTGGAAACACCATATATTTT. Protein sequence: CAWREGTGNTIYF. The chain combines TRBV30 with TRBJ1-3; no clear D gene. In germline, CDR1 is GTSNPN, CDR2 SVGIG (reference sequence). The CDR3 is 13 residues long. The V end lost 3 bases, the J end lost 2 bases, and 8 bases lay between the germline ends. The whole variable domain, filled in from reference TRBV30 and TRBJ1-3, reads SQTIHQWPATLVQPVGSPLSLECTVEGTSNPNLYWYRQAAGRGLQLLFYSVGIGQISSEVPQNLSASRPQDRQFILSSKKLLLSDSGFYLCAWREGTGNTIYFGEGSWLTVV.

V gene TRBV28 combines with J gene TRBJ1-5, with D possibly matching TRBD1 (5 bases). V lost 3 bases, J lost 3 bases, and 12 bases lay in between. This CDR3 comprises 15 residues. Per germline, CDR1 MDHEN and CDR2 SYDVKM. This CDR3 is CASSFVTGHNQPQHF. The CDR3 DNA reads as TGTGCCAGCAGTTTTGTCACAGGCCACAATCAGCCCCAGCATTTT.

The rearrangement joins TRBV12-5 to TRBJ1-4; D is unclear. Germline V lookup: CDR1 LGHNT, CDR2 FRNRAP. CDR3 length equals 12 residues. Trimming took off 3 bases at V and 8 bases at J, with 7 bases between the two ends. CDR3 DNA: TGTGCTAGTGGTTTCGGGAGCGAAAAACTGTTTTTT. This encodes CASGFGSEKLFF.